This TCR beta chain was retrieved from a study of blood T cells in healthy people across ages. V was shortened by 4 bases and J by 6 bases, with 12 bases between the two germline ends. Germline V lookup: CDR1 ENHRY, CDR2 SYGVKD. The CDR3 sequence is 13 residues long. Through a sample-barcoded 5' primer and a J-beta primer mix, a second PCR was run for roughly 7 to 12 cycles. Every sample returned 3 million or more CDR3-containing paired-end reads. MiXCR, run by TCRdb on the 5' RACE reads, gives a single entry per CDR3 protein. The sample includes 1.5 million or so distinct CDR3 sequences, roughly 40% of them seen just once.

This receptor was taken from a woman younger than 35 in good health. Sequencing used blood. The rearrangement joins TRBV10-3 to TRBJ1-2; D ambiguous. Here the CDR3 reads CAISVRVADGYTF. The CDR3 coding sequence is TGTGCCATCAGTGTTCGGGTTGCGGATGGCTACACCTTC.